This T cell receptor (beta chain) was captured by sequencing in a study of blood T cell repertoires in COVID-19. In the authors' methods: Reference gene primer amplification gave estimated nucleated cell counts. Libraries were prepared by immunoSEQ multiplex PCR; TCRdb keeps only in-frame clonotypes and omits some of them. V and J calls and clone size come straight from that table; D and trimming were deduced from the DNA. The sample yields around 300,000 clones, over 75% seen once. Trimming cost V 8 bases and J 6 bases, with 14 bases left between them. Looked up from germline, CDR1 is MNHEY and CDR2 is SMNVEV (reference sequence). The CDR3 loop spans 12 amino acids.

The chain has TRBV27 and TRBJ2-7, with TRBD2 as a possible D gene (6 bases). The TCR sequence derives from a woman aged 50 to 60 with active or convalescent COVID-19. The sequenced sample consisted of peripheral blood. The CDR3 loop reads CASRRGRSEQYF. In DNA, the CDR3 is TGTGCCAGCCGGCGGGGTCGATCCGAGCAGTACTTC.